A single sample gave rise to the 30 T cell receptor beta chains below, sequenced in a study of T cell responses to AZD1222 COVID-19 vaccine. Repertoires were generated with immunoSEQ multiplex PCR, while TCRdb's copy carries only in-frame clones and drops some. The sample records just under 95,000 clones, 86% being singletons. The sample was peripheral blood, taken on day 0 of AZD1222 vaccination. The receptor source for this set is an adult in good health.

V usage is TRBV7-2 and J usage is TRBJ1-2; weak D call: TRBD1 (6 bases). CDR1 and CDR2 (germline): SGHTA, FQGNSA. V dropped 1 base and J dropped 7 bases, with 13 bases sitting between them. The CDR3 consists of 14 residues. As DNA, the CDR3 is TGTGCCAGCAGCTTAGGGGGGGCGTCTTCTGGCTACACCTTC. It yields the protein CASSLGGASSGYTF.

V and J are TRBV3-1 (or the pseudogene TRBV3-2) and TRBJ2-1, with 8 bases lining up with TRBD2. Germline values: CDR1 LGHDT, CDR2 YNNKEL (reference sequence). The CDR3 totals 11 residues. Losses at the gene ends were 5 bases for V and 12 bases for J; bases not matched to a gene: 3. CDR3 nucleotide sequence: TGTGCCAGCAGCAGGGCGGGGGGGCAGTTCTTC. This encodes CASSRAGGQFF.

The chain recombines TRBV28 with TRBJ1-5, with a weak D call TRBD1 (5 bases). CDR3 length: 13 amino acids. Trimming stripped 8 bases from V and 2 bases from J, with 10 bases between. From germline, CDR1 is MDHEN and CDR2 SYDVKM. DNA for the CDR3: TGTGCCAGCCACCGGGGGGGCAATCAGCCCCAGCATTTT. Its translation is CASHRGGNQPQHF.

The J gene is TRBJ2-7, the V gene TRBV5-6; 7 nucleotides line up with TRBD1. V lost 2 bases and J lost 0; bases outside the gene matches: 5. The CDR3 has 15 amino acids. CDR1 and CDR2 (germline): SGHDT, YYEEEE. CDR3 nucleotides: TGTGCCAGCAGCTTCTCGACAGGGAACTCCTACGAGCAGTACTTC. It encodes CASSFSTGNSYEQYF.

This clone was observed once. The genes are TRBV7-2 and TRBJ1-1, with D possibly TRBD1 on 6 matching bases. Germline V gene data show CDR1 as SGHTA and CDR2 as FQGNSA. CDR3 length: 14 amino acids. The germline V and J ends were trimmed by 4 bases and 4 bases, with 13 bases remaining between them. The CDR3 loop reads CASSSQGGSTEAFF. The CDR3 coding sequence is TGTGCCAGCAGCTCCCAAGGGGGGAGCACTGAAGCTTTCTTT.

This clone has more than one count but fewer than ten. The rearrangement links TRBV10-3 to TRBJ1-1; no reliable D call. V shed 5 bases and J shed 7 bases, with 11 bases lying between them. Germline V gene lookup returns CDR1 ENHRY and CDR2 SYGVKD. This CDR3 has 12 residues. Written as DNA, the CDR3 is TGTGCCATCAGTTCGGGGTATCTTGAAGCTTTCTTT. It translates to CAISSGYLEAFF.

The gene calls are TRBV12-3 or TRBV12-4 and TRBJ1-5; no clear D. V dropped 8 bases and J dropped 4 bases, with 6 bases sitting between them. This CDR3 spans 11 amino acids. CDR3 residues: CASGSNQPQHF. The CDR3 DNA reads as TGTGCCAGCGGCTCAAATCAGCCCCAGCATTTT.

The chain uses TRBV18 and TRBJ2-3; D unclear. CDR1 KGHSH and CDR2 LQKENI come from the germline V gene. V was cut by 3 bases and J by 0 bases, with 13 bases left in between. The CDR3 is made up of 16 amino acids. This chain's CDR3 is CASSPLSWSSTDTQYF. DNA of the CDR3: TGTGCCAGCTCACCTTTAAGCTGGTCTAGCACAGATACGCAGTATTTT.

The genes are TRBV20-1 and TRBJ1-2; no firm D call. Trimming pared 1 base from V and 12 bases from J, leaving 9 bases between. CDR1 is DFQATT, CDR2 SNEGSKA, per germline (reference sequence). The CDR3 spans 10 residues. As DNA, the CDR3 is TGCAGTGCTAGAGCCATTGGGGACACCTTC. The encoded protein is CSARAIGDTF.

The chain uses TRBV19 and TRBJ1-3; 7 positions match TRBD1. CDR3 size: 16 residues. Per the germline V gene, CDR1 is LNHDA and CDR2 is SQIVND (reference sequence). V shed 8 bases and J 0 bases; nucleotides not matched to a gene: 10. The CDR3 loop is CASDGQENLSGNTIYF. CDR3 coding DNA: TGTGCCAGTGACGGACAGGAGAACCTCTCTGGAAACACCATATATTTT.

This chain links TRBV29-1 with TRBJ1-2; D is perhaps TRBD1 (5 bases). Trimming took 4 bases from V and 6 from J, leaving 9 bases between them. The CDR3 length is 11 residues. The V gene's germline CDR1 is SQVTM and CDR2 ANQGSEA. DNA of the CDR3: TGCAGCGTTGCCAGGGAGAATGGCTACACCTTC. Translating it yields CSVARENGYTF.

Only a few counts were recorded for this clone. V and J are TRBV3-1 (or the pseudogene TRBV3-2) and TRBJ1-2, with D maybe TRBD1 (6 bases). The CDR3 extends over 15 amino acids. The V end was cut by 2 bases, the J end by 2 bases, with 12 bases between. Germline V CDR1 and CDR2: LGHDT, YNNKEL (reference sequence). The DNA for the CDR3 is TGTGCCAGCAGCCAAAGGGGGGCAAGCAACTATGGCTACACCTTC. Protein: CASSQRGASNYGYTF.

The genes are TRBV30 and TRBJ2-2; the D is unclear. The V gene's germline CDR1 is GTSNPN and CDR2 SVGIG (reference sequence). This CDR3 has 14 amino acids. V was pared by 1 base and J by 6 bases, with 12 bases between. Here the CDR3 DNA reads TGTGCCTGGAGTGGCGGTGTGGGTGCCGGGGAGCTGTTTTTT. It specifies CAWSGGVGAGELFF. Full variable domain (outside the CDR3, taken from reference TRBV30 and TRBJ2-2): SQTIHQWPATLVQPVGSPLSLECTVEGTSNPNLYWYRQAAGRGLQLLFYSVGIGQISSEVPQNLSASRPQDRQFILSSKKLLLSDSGFYLCAWSGGVGAGELFFGEGSRLTVL.

V usage is TRBV27 and J usage is TRBJ2-2; possible D gene TRBD2, 5 bases. Looked up from germline, CDR1 is MNHEY and CDR2 is SMNVEV (reference sequence). The CDR3 is made up of 15 amino acids. Trimming removed 7 bases at V and 6 bases at J, with 18 bases between. The CDR3, as DNA: TGTGCCAGCAAGGAGCAATCCGGGATCCCCGGGGAGCTGTTTTTT. It encodes CASKEQSGIPGELFF.

The chain links TRBV7-2 to TRBJ2-5, with no clear D. V was shortened by 3 bases and J by 5 bases, with 13 bases between the two germline ends. This CDR3 is 14 amino acids long. The germline CDR1 and CDR2 sequences are SGHTA and FQGNSA. In nucleotides, the CDR3 is TGTGCCAGCAGCTTTCCAGACCACGGGGAGACCCAGTACTTC. It codes for CASSFPDHGETQYF.

The gene calls are TRBV7-2 and TRBJ1-2; tentative D call: TRBD1 (6 bases). Trimming stripped 1 base from V and 8 bases from J, with 11 bases between. The CDR3 consists of 13 residues. CDR1 is SGHTA, CDR2 FQGNSA, per germline. CDR3 bases: TGTGCCAGCAGCTTAGACAGGGTGGGAGGCTACACCTTC. Protein product: CASSLDRVGGYTF.

The rearrangement links TRBV27 to TRBJ2-3; 9 bases are a match to TRBD2. Germline V gene data show CDR1 as MNHEY and CDR2 as SMNVEV (reference sequence). This CDR3 is 15 amino acids long. V was clipped by 5 bases and J by 4 bases; unmatched bases: 7. The CDR3 is CASSVRAGGADTQYF. CDR3 bases: TGTGCCAGCAGTGTGAGGGCGGGAGGGGCAGATACGCAGTATTTT.

The chain links TRBV5-1 to TRBJ1-1; maybe TRBD1 (5 bases). Between the trimmed V and J ends, which lost 1 base and 1 base, there was a span of 8 bases. The V gene's germline CDR1 is SGHRS and CDR2 YFSETQ. The CDR3 consists of 14 residues. The CDR3 reads CASSLNGGNTEAFF. CDR3 DNA: TGCGCCAGCAGCTTGAATGGGGGGAACACTGAAGCTTTCTTT.

The chain employs TRBV28 and TRBJ1-5; D gene ambiguous. CDR3 size: 13 residues. Between the trimmed V and J ends, which lost 4 bases and 0 bases, there was a span of 4 bases. CDR1 is MDHEN and CDR2 is SYDVKM in the germline V gene. CDR3 coding DNA: TGTGCCAGCAGTTATTATAGCAATCAGCCCCAGCATTTT. Its protein is CASSYYSNQPQHF.

The rearrangement links TRBV10-2 to TRBJ1-5; perhaps TRBD1 as D (5 bases). Germline CDR1 reads WSHSY; CDR2 reads SAAADI. Deletions cut 8 bases from V and 0 bases from J, with 11 bases between. The CDR3 is 14 amino acids. The CDR3 nucleotides are TGCGCCAGCGCAGACAGTTTTAGCAATCAGCCCCAGCATTTT. Its translation is CASADSFSNQPQHF.

This rearrangement joins TRBV5-1 to TRBJ1-6, with TRBD1 as a possible D gene (5 bases). Germline V lookup: CDR1 SGHRS, CDR2 YFSETQ. The CDR3 totals 14 residues. Trimming removed 0 bases at V and 7 bases at J, with 8 bases between. The CDR3 spells CASSLGQRNSPLHF. Written as DNA, the CDR3 is TGCGCCAGCAGCTTGGGACAGCGAAATTCACCCCTCCACTTT.

The V and J genes are TRBV2 and TRBJ1-2; possible D gene TRBD1, 5 bases. Trimming took 7 bases from V and 7 from J, leaving 19 bases between them. Per the germline V gene, CDR1 is SNHLY and CDR2 is FYNNEI. The CDR3 contains 14 residues. In DNA form, the CDR3 reads TGTGCCAGCATAATGGGGGGAGGAAGCCGTGGCTACACCTTC. It specifies CASIMGGGSRGYTF.

The J gene is TRBJ2-3, the V gene TRBV7-2; D unresolved. Trimming left V 2 bases short and J 6 bases short, with 15 bases between. The CDR3 is 15 amino acids. Germline lookup yields CDR1 SGHTA and CDR2 FQGNSA. The CDR3 DNA follows: TGTGCCAGCAGCTTAAGGGTGTCGGATAGCGATACGCAGTATTTT. Protein: CASSLRVSDSDTQYF.

The J gene is TRBJ1-2, the V gene TRBV2; possible D gene TRBD1, 5 bases. V dropped 11 bases and J dropped 2 bases, with 15 bases sitting between them. The CDR3 has 13 residues. Germline V lookup: CDR1 SNHLY, CDR2 FYNNEI. CDR3 sequence reads: CALSRGLNYGYTF. CDR3 DNA: TGTGCCCTTTCTCGGGGGTTGAACTATGGCTACACCTTC. Full variable domain (remainder filled in from reference TRBV2 and TRBJ1-2): EPEVTQTPSHQVTQMGQEVILRCVPISNHLYFYWYRQILGQKVEFLVSFYNNEISEKSEIFDDQFSVERPDGSNFTLKIRSTKLEDSAMYFCALSRGLNYGYTFGSGTRLTVV.

This chain links TRBV7-9 with TRBJ2-3, with D perhaps TRBD1 (6 bases). CDR3 length: 18 residues. From germline, CDR1 is SEHNR and CDR2 FQNEAQ (reference sequence). V lost 2 bases to trimming and J lost 2 bases, with 20 bases between them. CDR3 region: CASSLRKGVIAPTDTQYF. The DNA for the CDR3 is TGTGCCAGCAGCTTACGGAAGGGGGTAATAGCCCCCACAGATACGCAGTATTTT.

This clone has just a few counts. The sample carries other DNA sequences with the same CDR3. V usage is TRBV19 and J usage is TRBJ2-3, with D possibly matching TRBD1 (5 bases). The CDR3 is 13 amino acids. Trimming pared 3 bases from V and 6 bases from J, leaving 10 bases between. The germline V gene has CDR1 LNHDA and CDR2 SQIVND (reference sequence). The CDR3, as DNA: TGTGCCAGTAGTATTCAGGGAACTGATACGCAGTATTTT. Protein: CASSIQGTDTQYF.

The CDR3 DNA reads TGTGCCAGTAACCCCAGCTCTGGAAACACCATATATTTT. Its protein product is CASNPSSGNTIYF. The rearrangement links TRBV19 to TRBJ1-3; D is uncertain. The CDR3 spans 13 residues. V lost 7 bases, J lost 0 bases, and 7 bases lay in between. The germline V gene encodes CDR1 LNHDA and CDR2 SQIVND (reference sequence).

The chain employs TRBV5-1 and TRBJ2-5, with TRBD2 matching over 13 bases. The CDR3 extends over 16 amino acids. Trimming took 4 bases from V and 4 from J; bases not matched to a gene: 7. Germline V CDR1 and CDR2: SGHRS, YFSETQ. CDR3 region: CASSNGLAGEGETQYF. CDR3 in DNA: TGCGCCAGCAGCAATGGACTAGCGGGGGAGGGAGAGACCCAGTACTTC.

The J gene is TRBJ2-3, the V gene TRBV24-1, with no clear D. Germline values: CDR1 KGHDR, CDR2 SFDVKD. The CDR3 is 14 residues long. The ends were cut back, 3 bases at V and 0 bases at J, with 6 bases in the middle. CDR3 nucleotides: TGTGCCACCAGTGATCCCGGGAGCACAGATACGCAGTATTTT. Encoded protein: CATSDPGSTDTQYF.

This chain joins TRBV18 and TRBJ2-7; D assignment may be TRBD1 or TRBD2 (6 bases each). Trimming took off 3 bases at V and 0 bases at J, with 12 bases between the two ends. CDR3 length equals 15 residues. The germline V gene has CDR1 KGHSH and CDR2 LQKENI. The CDR3 loop reads CASSPDRGVSYEQYF. The DNA of the CDR3 is TGTGCCAGCTCACCGGATAGGGGGGTCTCCTACGAGCAGTACTTC.